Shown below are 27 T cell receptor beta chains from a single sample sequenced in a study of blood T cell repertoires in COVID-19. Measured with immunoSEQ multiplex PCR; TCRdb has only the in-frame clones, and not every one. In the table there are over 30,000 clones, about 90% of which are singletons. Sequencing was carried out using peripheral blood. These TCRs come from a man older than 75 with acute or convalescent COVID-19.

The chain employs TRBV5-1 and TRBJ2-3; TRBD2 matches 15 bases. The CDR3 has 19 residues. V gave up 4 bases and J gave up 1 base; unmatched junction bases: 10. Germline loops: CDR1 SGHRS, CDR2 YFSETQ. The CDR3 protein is CASSPLGLAGGRGTDTQYF. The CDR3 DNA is TGCGCCAGCAGCCCACTGGGACTAGCGGGGGGTCGCGGCACAGATACGCAGTATTTT.

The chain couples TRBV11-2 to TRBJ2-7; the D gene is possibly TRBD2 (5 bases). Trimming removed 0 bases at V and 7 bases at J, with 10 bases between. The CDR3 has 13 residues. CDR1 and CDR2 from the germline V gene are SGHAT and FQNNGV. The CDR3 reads CASSLERVGEQYF. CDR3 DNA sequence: TGTGCCAGCAGCTTAGAGAGGGTTGGGGAGCAGTACTTC. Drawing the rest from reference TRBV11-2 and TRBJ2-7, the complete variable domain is EAGVAQSPRYKIIEKRQSVAFWCNPISGHATLYWYQQILGQGPKLLIQFQNNGVVDDSQLPKDRFSAERLKGVDSTLKIQPAKLEDSAVYLCASSLERVGEQYFGPGTRLTVT.

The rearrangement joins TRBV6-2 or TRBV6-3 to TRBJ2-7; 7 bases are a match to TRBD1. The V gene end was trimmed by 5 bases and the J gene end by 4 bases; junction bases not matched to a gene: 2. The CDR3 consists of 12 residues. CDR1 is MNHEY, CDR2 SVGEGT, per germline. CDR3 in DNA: TGTGCCAGCAGTCAACAGGGGTACGAGCAGTACTTC. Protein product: CASSQQGYEQYF.

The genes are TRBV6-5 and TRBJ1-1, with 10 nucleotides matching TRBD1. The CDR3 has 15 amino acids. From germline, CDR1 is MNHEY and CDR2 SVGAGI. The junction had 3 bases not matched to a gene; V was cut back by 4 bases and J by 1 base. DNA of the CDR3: TGTGCCAGCAGTTCATGGACAGGGGGGAACACTGAAGCTTTCTTT. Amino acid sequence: CASSSWTGGNTEAFF.

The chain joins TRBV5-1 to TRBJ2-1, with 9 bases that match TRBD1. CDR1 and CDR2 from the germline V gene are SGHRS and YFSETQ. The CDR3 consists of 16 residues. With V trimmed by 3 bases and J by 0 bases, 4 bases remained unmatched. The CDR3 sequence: CASSWTGASSYNEQFF. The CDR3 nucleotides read TGCGCCAGCAGCTGGACAGGGGCCAGCTCCTACAATGAGCAGTTCTTC.

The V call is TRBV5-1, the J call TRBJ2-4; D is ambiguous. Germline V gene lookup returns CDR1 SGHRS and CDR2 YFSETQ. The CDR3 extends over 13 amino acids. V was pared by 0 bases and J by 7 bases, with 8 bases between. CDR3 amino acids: CASSLDIPNIQYF. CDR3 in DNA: TGCGCCAGCAGCTTGGACATCCCGAACATTCAGTACTTC.

CDR3 nucleotide sequence: TGCGCCAGCAGCTACGGACAGGGGGCGCTGACCCAGTACTTC. Protein: CASSYGQGALTQYF. The chain uses TRBV5-1 and TRBJ2-5, with TRBD1 matching over 11 bases. CDR3 length: 14 amino acids. The V gene's germline CDR1 is SGHRS and CDR2 YFSETQ. V was pared by 3 bases and J by 7 bases, with 5 bases of the junction left unmatched.

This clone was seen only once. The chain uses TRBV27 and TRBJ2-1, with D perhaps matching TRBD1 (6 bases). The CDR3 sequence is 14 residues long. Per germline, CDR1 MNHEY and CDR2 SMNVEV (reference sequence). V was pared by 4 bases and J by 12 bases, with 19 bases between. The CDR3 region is CASSSRTALMRQFF. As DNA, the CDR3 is TGTGCCAGCAGTTCTAGGACAGCTTTAATGAGGCAGTTCTTC.

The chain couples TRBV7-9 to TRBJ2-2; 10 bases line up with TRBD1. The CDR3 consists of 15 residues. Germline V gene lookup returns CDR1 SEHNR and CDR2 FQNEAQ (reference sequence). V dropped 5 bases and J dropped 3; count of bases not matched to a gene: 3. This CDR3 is CASSRDRGDTGELFF. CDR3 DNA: TGTGCCAGCAGCCGGGACAGGGGAGACACCGGGGAGCTGTTTTTT.

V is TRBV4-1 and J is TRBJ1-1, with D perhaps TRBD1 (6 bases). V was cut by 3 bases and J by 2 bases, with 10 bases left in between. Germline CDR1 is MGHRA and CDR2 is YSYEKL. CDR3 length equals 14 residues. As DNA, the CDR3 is TGCGCCAGCAGCCATGAACAGGGAAACACTGAAGCTTTCTTT. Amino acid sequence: CASSHEQGNTEAFF.

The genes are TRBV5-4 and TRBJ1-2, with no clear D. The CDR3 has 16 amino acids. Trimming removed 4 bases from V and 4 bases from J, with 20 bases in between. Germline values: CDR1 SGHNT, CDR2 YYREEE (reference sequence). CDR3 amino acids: CASSRESVNLLYGYTF. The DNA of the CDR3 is TGTGCCAGCAGCAGGGAGTCCGTGAATCTACTCTATGGCTACACCTTC.

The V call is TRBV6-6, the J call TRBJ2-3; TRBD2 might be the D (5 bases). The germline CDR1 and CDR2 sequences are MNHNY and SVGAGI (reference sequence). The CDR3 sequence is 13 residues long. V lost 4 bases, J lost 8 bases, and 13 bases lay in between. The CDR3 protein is CASSSLSVGTQYF. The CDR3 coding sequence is TGTGCCAGCAGTTCCCTTAGCGTGGGTACGCAGTATTTT.

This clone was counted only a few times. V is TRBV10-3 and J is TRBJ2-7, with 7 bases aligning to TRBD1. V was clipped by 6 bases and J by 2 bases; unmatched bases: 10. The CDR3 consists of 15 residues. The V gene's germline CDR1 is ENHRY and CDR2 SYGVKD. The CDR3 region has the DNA TGTGCCATCAGCCCTAATAGGGGGCAAACCTACGAGCAGTACTTC. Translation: CAISPNRGQTYEQYF.

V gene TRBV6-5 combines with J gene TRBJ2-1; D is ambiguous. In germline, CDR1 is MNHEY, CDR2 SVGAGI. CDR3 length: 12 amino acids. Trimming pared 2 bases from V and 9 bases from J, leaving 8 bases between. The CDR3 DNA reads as TGTGCCAGCAGTTACCCTATCGGTGAGCAGTTCTTC. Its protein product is CASSYPIGEQFF.

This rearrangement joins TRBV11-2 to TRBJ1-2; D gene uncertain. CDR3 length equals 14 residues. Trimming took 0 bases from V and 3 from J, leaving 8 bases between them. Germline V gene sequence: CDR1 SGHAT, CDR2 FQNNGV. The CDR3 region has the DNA TGTGCCAGCAGCTTAGATCGGAGGGACTATGGCTACACCTTC. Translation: CASSLDRRDYGYTF.

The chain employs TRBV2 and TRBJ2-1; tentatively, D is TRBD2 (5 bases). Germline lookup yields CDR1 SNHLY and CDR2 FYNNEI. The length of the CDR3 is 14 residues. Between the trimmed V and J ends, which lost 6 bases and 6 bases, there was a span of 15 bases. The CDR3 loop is CASRVRLAGNEQFF. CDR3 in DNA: TGTGCCAGCAGGGTCCGGCTAGCCGGCAATGAGCAGTTCTTC.

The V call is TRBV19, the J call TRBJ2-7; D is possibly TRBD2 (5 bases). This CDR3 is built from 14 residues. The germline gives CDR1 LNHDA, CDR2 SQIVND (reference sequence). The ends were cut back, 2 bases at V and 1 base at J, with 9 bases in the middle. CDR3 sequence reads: CASSISGSSYEQYF. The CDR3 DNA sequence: TGTGCCAGTAGTATAAGCGGCTCATCCTACGAGCAGTACTTC.

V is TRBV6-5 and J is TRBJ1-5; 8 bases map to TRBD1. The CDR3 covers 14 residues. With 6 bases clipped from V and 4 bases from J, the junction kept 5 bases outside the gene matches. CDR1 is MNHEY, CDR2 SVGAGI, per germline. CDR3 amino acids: CASRRTGRNQPQHF. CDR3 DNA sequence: TGTGCCAGCAGGAGGACAGGGCGAAATCAGCCCCAGCATTTT.

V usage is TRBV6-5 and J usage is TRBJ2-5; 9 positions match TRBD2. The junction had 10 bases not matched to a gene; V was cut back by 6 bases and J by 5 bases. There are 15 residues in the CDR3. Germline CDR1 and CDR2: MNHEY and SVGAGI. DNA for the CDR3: TGTGCCAGCAGCAACGCGGGACTAGCAGAGGAGACCCAGTACTTC. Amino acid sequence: CASSNAGLAEETQYF.

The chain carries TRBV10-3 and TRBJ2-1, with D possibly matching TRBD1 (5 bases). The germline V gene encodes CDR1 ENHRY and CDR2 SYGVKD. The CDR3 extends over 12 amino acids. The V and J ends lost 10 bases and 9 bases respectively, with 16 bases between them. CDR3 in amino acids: CATGPQGSEQFF. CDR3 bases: TGTGCCACTGGACCCCAGGGTTCTGAGCAGTTCTTC.

Here the CDR3 DNA reads TGCGCCAGCAGCGAGGCAGGGAACTATGGCTACACCTTC. This gives the protein CASSEAGNYGYTF. This rearrangement joins TRBV5-1 to TRBJ1-2, with D possibly TRBD1 on 5 matching bases. The germline V gene has CDR1 SGHRS and CDR2 YFSETQ. This CDR3 comprises 13 residues. Trimming removed 4 bases at V and 2 bases at J, with 9 bases between.

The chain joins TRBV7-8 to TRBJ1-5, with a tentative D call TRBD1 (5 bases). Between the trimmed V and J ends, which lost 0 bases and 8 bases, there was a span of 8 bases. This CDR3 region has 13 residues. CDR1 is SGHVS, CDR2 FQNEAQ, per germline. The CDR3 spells CASSLATEKPQHF. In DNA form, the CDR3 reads TGTGCCAGCAGCTTAGCGACAGAGAAGCCCCAGCATTTT.

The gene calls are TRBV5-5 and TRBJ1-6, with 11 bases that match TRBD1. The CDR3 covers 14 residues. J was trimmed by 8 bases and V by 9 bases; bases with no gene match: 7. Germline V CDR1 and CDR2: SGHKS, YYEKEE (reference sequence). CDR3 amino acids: CATGSGQGDSPLHF. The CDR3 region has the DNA TGTGCCACCGGGTCGGGACAGGGGGATTCACCCCTCCACTTT.

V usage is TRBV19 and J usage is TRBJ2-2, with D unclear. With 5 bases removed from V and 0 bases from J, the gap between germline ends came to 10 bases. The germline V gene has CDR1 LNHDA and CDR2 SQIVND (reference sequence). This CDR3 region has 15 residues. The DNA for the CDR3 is TGTGCCAGTAGTGTTCAGGATGCGAACACCGGGGAGCTGTTTTTT. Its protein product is CASSVQDANTGELFF.

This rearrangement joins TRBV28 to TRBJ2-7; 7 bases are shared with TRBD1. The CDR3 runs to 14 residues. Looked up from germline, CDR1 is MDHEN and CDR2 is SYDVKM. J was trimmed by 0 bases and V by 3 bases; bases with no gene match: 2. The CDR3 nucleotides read TGTGCCAGCAGTTTGGGACAGCCCTCCTACGAGCAGTACTTC. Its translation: CASSLGQPSYEQYF.

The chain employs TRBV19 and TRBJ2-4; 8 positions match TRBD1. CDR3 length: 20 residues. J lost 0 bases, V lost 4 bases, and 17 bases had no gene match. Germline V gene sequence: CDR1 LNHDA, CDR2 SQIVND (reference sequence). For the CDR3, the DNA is TGTGCCAGTAGTAGTTGGGGCCCGAGACAGGGGTATGTAGCCAAAAACATTCAGTACTTC. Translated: CASSSWGPRQGYVAKNIQYF.

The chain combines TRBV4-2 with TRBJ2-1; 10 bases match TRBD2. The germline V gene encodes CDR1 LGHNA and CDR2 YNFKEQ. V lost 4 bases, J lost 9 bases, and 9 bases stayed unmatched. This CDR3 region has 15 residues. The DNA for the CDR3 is TGTGCCAGCAGCCCACTAGCGGGGTCGTTTAGTGAGCAGTTCTTC. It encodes CASSPLAGSFSEQFF.